A selection of T cell receptor beta chains follows, all from one sample in a study of blood T cell repertoires in COVID-19. Assay used: immunoSEQ multiplex PCR; TCRdb lists only in-frame clones, some missing. Of 80,000 or so clones in the sample, around 80% were seen once. Sequenced: peripheral blood. All receptors come from a woman in her 70s with acute or convalescent COVID-19. The CDR3 runs from the conserved cysteine through the conserved F or W. D genes are given only for firm matches. For some rows the clone size is stated as once, few or many, or as a class when expanded; others skip it.

j_gene,d_gene,len,abundance,v_gene,CDR3nt,CDR3aa
TRBJ1-5,TRBD1,16,NA,TRBV30,TGTGCCTGGAGTGTACGCCACAGGGGGATCAATCAGCCCCAGCATTTT,CAWSVRHRGINQPQHF
TRBJ2-1,TRBD2,16,NA,TRBV3-1/TRBV3-2,TGTGCCAGCAGACTGGCCGGGACTAGCGGGTACAATGAGCAGTTCTTC,CASRLAGTSGYNEQFF
TRBJ2-7,TRBD2,12,few,TRBV2,TGTGCCAGCAGGGGACTAGCTGGAGAGCAGTACTTC,CASRGLAGEQYF
TRBJ2-5,TRBD1,18,NA,TRBV7-2,TGTGCCAGCAGCTTAGTAGCGACCGCTACAGGGGGCCAGGTGACCCAGTACTTC,CASSLVATATGGQVTQYF
TRBJ2-7,TRBD2,16,NA,TRBV7-3,TGTGCCAGCAGCTTAAACTCGGGACTAGCGGGAGCCGAGCAGTACTTC,CASSLNSGLAGAEQYF
TRBJ2-1,TRBD2,16,few,TRBV15,TGTGCCACCAGCAGAGATGGGCTAGCGGGAGTCAATGAGCAGTTCTTC,CATSRDGLAGVNEQFF
TRBJ2-5,NA,15,NA,TRBV6-5,TGTGCCAGCAGTTACTCGATTGGGTCCCCGGGGACCCAGTACTTC,CASSYSIGSPGTQYF
TRBJ1-1,NA,14,NA,TRBV9,TGTGCCAGCAGCGGCCAGGTTGGTGGCACTGAAGCTTTCTTT,CASSGQVGGTEAFF
TRBJ2-1,NA,15,NA,TRBV13,TGTGCCAGCAGCCCACAGGGATACAACTACAATGAGCAGTTCTTC,CASSPQGYNYNEQFF
TRBJ2-3,NA,16,NA,TRBV14,TGTGCCAGCAGCCAAGCCAGGACATCTAGCACAGATACGCAGTATTTT,CASSQARTSSTDTQYF
TRBJ1-2,NA,12,NA,TRBV18,TGTGCCAGCTCACCGCAGGGCTATGGCTACACCTTC,CASSPQGYGYTF
TRBJ2-4,TRBD1,15,NA,TRBV5-1,TGCGCCAGCAGCTTGGGACAGGGGGGAAAAAACATTCAGTACTTC,CASSLGQGGKNIQYF
TRBJ2-1,TRBD2,16,once,TRBV5-5,TGTGCCAGCAGCTTGGCCATGGGGGGAGGGTACTATGAGCAGTTCTTC,CASSLAMGGGYYEQFF
TRBJ1-1,NA,16,NA,TRBV3-1/TRBV3-2,TGTGCCAGCAGCCAAGGTCCTGGGGGCCGGGGCACTGAAGCTTTCTTT,CASSQGPGGRGTEAFF
TRBJ2-5,TRBD2,19,NA,TRBV4-2,TGTGCCAGCAGCCAAGGGGGACTAGCGGGCGCCGAACAGCAGGAGACCCAGTACTTC,CASSQGGLAGAEQQETQYF
TRBJ2-3,NA,15,NA,TRBV27,TGTGCCAGCAGTTTACAACGCGGGTACACAGATACGCAGTATTTT,CASSLQRGYTDTQYF
TRBJ1-5,NA,16,NA,TRBV7-2,TGTGCCAGCAGCCGTACAGGATCAGGTTTCGGCCAGCCCCAGCATTTT,CASSRTGSGFGQPQHF
TRBJ2-1,TRBD2,15,NA,TRBV30,TGTGCCTGGGTCCCGGGACTAGGGGTGCGCAATGAGCAGTTCTTC,CAWVPGLGVRNEQFF
TRBJ2-5,NA,18,NA,TRBV11-2,TGTGCCAGCAGCTTAAGGGGGGGCGCCAGAGTACTTCAAGAGACCCAGTACTTC,CASSLRGGARVLQETQYF
TRBJ2-2,NA,13,NA,TRBV5-1,TGCGCCAGCAGCTTGCCGGGGACCGGGGAGCTGTTTTTT,CASSLPGTGELFF
TRBJ1-5,TRBD1,17,NA,TRBV7-2,TGTGCCAGCAGCTTAGCTGGGATTGGACAGGTCAATCAGCCCCAGCATTTT,CASSLAGIGQVNQPQHF
TRBJ2-6,TRBD1,16,NA,TRBV6-6,TGTGCCAGCTGCTCGACAGGGGGCGCTGGGGCCAACGTCCTGACTTTC,CASCSTGGAGANVLTF
TRBJ2-5,TRBD1,16,NA,TRBV5-1,TGCGCCAGCAGCAAGACACAGGGGGTCCCACAAGAGACCCAGTACTTC,CASSKTQGVPQETQYF
TRBJ2-3,NA,16,NA,TRBV23-1,TGCGCCGGCACGCTAATCCTCGGGACTCGCACAGATACGCAGTATTTT,CAGTLILGTRTDTQYF
TRBJ2-7,TRBD1,12,NA,TRBV7-9,TGTGCCACGGACAGGGGTCCCTACGAGCAGTACTTC,CATDRGPYEQYF
TRBJ1-6,NA,14,NA,TRBV3-1/TRBV3-2,TGTGCCAGCAGCCAAGATCTGGGGAGTTCACCCCTCCACTTT,CASSQDLGSSPLHF
TRBJ2-7,NA,17,few,TRBV5-1,TGCGCCAGCAGCTTGGGGGTCTTAGGCACCGGGTCCTACGAGCAGTACTTC,CASSLGVLGTGSYEQYF
TRBJ2-6,NA,16,NA,TRBV19,TGTGCCAGTAGTATAAATACGGGCTCTGGGGCCAACGTCCTGACTTTC,CASSINTGSGANVLTF
TRBJ1-1,TRBD1,14,few,TRBV10-2,TGCGCCAGCAGTGTAAACAGGGGGCGGAGTGAAGCTTTCTTT,CASSVNRGRSEAFF
TRBJ1-5,TRBD1,16,NA,TRBV6-5,TGTGCCAGCAGTTACACGGGGACAGGGGGCGTTAAGCCCCAGCATTTT,CASSYTGTGGVKPQHF